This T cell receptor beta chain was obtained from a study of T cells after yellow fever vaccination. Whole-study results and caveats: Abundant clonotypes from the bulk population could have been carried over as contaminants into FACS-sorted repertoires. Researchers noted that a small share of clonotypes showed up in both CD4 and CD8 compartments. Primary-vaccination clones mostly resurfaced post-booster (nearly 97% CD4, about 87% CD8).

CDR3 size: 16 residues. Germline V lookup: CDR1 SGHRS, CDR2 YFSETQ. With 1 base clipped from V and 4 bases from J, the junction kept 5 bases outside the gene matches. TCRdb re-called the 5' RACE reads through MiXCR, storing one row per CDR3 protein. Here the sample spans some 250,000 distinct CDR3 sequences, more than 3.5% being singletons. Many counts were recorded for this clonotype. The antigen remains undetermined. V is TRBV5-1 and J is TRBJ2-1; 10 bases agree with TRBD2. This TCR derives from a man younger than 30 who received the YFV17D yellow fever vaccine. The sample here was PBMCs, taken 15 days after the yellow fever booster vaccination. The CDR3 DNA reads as TGCGCCAGCAGCTTGACACAGCGGGAGGGTTACAATGAGCAGTTCTTC. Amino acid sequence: CASSLTQREGYNEQFF.